The 13 T cell receptor beta chains below were found in one sample sequenced in a study of Graves' ophthalmopathy and Graves' hyperthyroidism. Amplified TCR beta CDR3 regions were obtained using RNA transcripts as template. The first-round RT-PCR employed HTBI primers together with the Qiagen OneStep RT-PCR kit. A multiplex PCR was then performed as the second round. TCRdb redid the calling of the multiplex PCR reads with MiXCR, one entry per CDR3 protein. The table shows about 740,000 distinct CDR3 sequences, with 40% occurring only once. The sample consisted of peripheral blood. These receptors came from an adult man with Graves' ophthalmopathy.

This clonotype was observed a handful of times. The chain links TRBV24-1 to TRBJ2-7; 7 nucleotides agree with TRBD1. Germline V gene data show CDR1 as KGHDR and CDR2 as SFDVKD. The CDR3 contains 12 residues. The V segment lost 10 bases and the J segment 7 bases; nucleotides outside the gene matches: 9. This chain's CDR3 is CATEGGLGEQYF. CDR3 DNA sequence: TGTGCCACAGAAGGGGGCCTCGGAGAGCAGTACTTC.

This sequence joins TRBV5-1 and TRBJ2-7; the match to TRBD2 covers 13 bases. Germline CDR1 and CDR2: SGHRS and YFSETQ. This CDR3 is 16 amino acids long. V shed 0 bases, J shed 4 bases, and the junction held 4 bases outside the gene matches. CDR3 nucleotides: TGCGCCAGCAGCTTGGGGGGACTAGCGGGACTTTACGAGCAGTACTTC. Residues: CASSLGGLAGLYEQYF.

The gene calls are TRBV4-3 and TRBJ1-1; no firm D call. Germline-derived CDR1 and CDR2 are LGHNA and YSLEER. V lost 4 bases to trimming and J lost 6 bases, with 12 bases between them. CDR3 length: 13 residues. CDR3 DNA sequence: TGCGCCAGCAGCCCGCGCGGTACCGCTGAAGCTTTCTTT. Translated: CASSPRGTAEAFF.

This chain uses TRBV2 with TRBJ1-3, with no clear D. The germline gives CDR1 SNHLY, CDR2 FYNNEI. This CDR3 spans 16 amino acids. The germline V and J ends were trimmed by 5 bases and 0 bases, with 14 bases remaining between them. This CDR3 reads CASSLDGRASGNTIYF. As DNA, the CDR3 is TGTGCCAGCAGTTTAGACGGACGGGCCTCTGGAAACACCATATATTTT.

This clonotype was recorded a few times. The chain employs TRBV6-1 and TRBJ2-7; D is unresolved. The germline V gene has CDR1 MNHNS and CDR2 SASEGT. The CDR3 extends over 13 amino acids. The V end lost 3 bases, the J end lost 3 bases, and 9 bases lay between the germline ends. The CDR3 region has the DNA TGTGCCAGCAGTGAGGCGGCACACTACGAGCAGTACTTC. Its translation: CASSEAAHYEQYF.

With regard to this clonotype: This sequence may be a read error, since a much larger clone differs from it by one base. This chain links TRBV7-9 with TRBJ2-7; either TRBD1 or TRBD2 may fit D (5 bases each). V was pared by 4 bases and J by 9 bases, with 16 bases between. CDR3 length: 13 residues. The germline gives CDR1 SEHNR, CDR2 FQNEAQ (reference sequence). CDR3 amino acids: CASSSPGAHGQYF. The CDR3 DNA sequence: TGTGCCAGCAGCTCTCCCGGGGCGCACGGGCAGTACTTC.

The genes are TRBV12-5 and TRBJ1-2; D remains unclear. Deletions cut 2 bases from V and 5 bases from J, with 21 bases between. Germline V gene data show CDR1 as LGHNT and CDR2 as FRNRAP. The CDR3 covers 17 residues. CDR3 sequence reads: CASGLSDFGRSDYGYTF. The DNA of the CDR3 is TGTGCTAGTGGTTTGTCCGACTTCGGACGGAGCGATTATGGCTACACCTTC.

The rearrangement joins TRBV25-1 to TRBJ1-1; no definite D call. V was cut by 5 bases and J by 11 bases, with 18 bases left in between. The CDR3 covers 13 residues. Germline lookup yields CDR1 MGHDK and CDR2 SYGVNS. CDR3 residues: CASSFQDRRGAFF. CDR3 DNA: TGTGCCAGCAGTTTCCAGGACCGCCGCGGGGCTTTCTTT.

The chain combines TRBV20-1 with TRBJ1-1, with D possibly matching TRBD1 (5 bases). V lost 0 bases and J 1 base, leaving 15 bases between the germline ends. This CDR3 comprises 16 residues. From germline, CDR1 is DFQATT and CDR2 SNEGSKA (reference sequence). CDR3 in amino acids: CSARDHIDSANTEAFF. The CDR3, as DNA: TGCAGTGCTAGAGACCATATCGACAGCGCGAACACTGAAGCTTTCTTT.

The chain is built from TRBV6-5 and TRBJ1-4, with TRBD1 as a possible D gene (5 bases). There are 13 residues in the CDR3. Germline V gene lookup returns CDR1 MNHEY and CDR2 SVGAGI. Trimming stripped 5 bases from V and 5 bases from J, with 9 bases between. CDR3 sequence: CASSDSENEKLFF. CDR3 in DNA: TGTGCCAGCAGTGACAGCGAAAATGAAAAACTGTTTTTT.

For this clonotype: A read error is possible here, since a much larger clone lies one base away. The conserved closing phenylalanine or tryptophan is absent in this CDR3, likely reflecting a read error. The V gene is TRBV2, the J gene TRBJ1-5, with 8 nucleotides matching TRBD1. J lost 6 bases, V lost 8 bases, and 3 bases had no gene match. The CDR3 has 12 residues. Germline V gene data show CDR1 as SNHLY and CDR2 as FYNNEI. The CDR3 DNA sequence: TGTGCCAGCCACAGGGGGAGTCAGCCCCAGCATCTT. This translates into CASHRGSQPQHL.

This clonotype has ten or more counts. The genes are TRBV7-9 and TRBJ2-2; D remains unclear. Trimming removed 1 base from V and 7 bases from J, with 1 base in between. Germline V gene data show CDR1 as SEHNR and CDR2 as FQNEAQ (reference sequence). CDR3 length: 11 residues. CDR3 residues: CASSLVGELFF. DNA for the CDR3: TGTGCCAGCAGCTTAGTCGGGGAGCTGTTTTTT. Supplemented by reference TRBV7-9 and TRBJ2-2, the full variable domain reads DTGVSQNPRHKITKRGQNVTFRCDPISEHNRLYWYRQTLGQGPEFLTYFQNEAQLEKSRLLSDRFSAERPKGSFSTLEIQRTEQGDSAMYLCASSLVGELFFGEGSRLTVL.

This clonotype was observed at least ten times. The rearrangement joins TRBV7-2 to TRBJ2-6; perhaps TRBD2 as D (6 bases). V lost 5 bases and J 4 bases, leaving 12 bases between the germline ends. Per the germline V gene, CDR1 is SGHTA and CDR2 is FQGNSA. The CDR3 is 15 amino acids. CDR3 nucleotides: TGTGCCAGCAGCGGAGGGAGTACCGGGGCCAACGTCCTGACTTTC. Translated: CASSGGSTGANVLTF.